A selection of T cell receptor beta chains follows, all from one sample in a study of cytomegalovirus exposure and HLA in healthy donors. Clones were sequenced by immunoSEQ multiplex PCR, and TCRdb holds only the in-frame ones, with some missing. The data show about 140,000 clones, around 77% seen once. Sequencing was carried out using PBMCs. The receptors shown here come from a woman aged 45 to 65 in good health and CMV-seronegative. CDR3s include the opening cysteine and the closing phenylalanine or tryptophan. A D gene is named only where the DNA matches it firmly. A row's size may be missing; if present it is once, few, many or a size class.

V gene	J gene	D gene	clone size	CDR3 DNA	CDR3 protein
TRBV28	TRBJ1-4	.	.	TGTGCCAGCAGAAACCTCAGGATCTCAACTAATGAAAAACTGTTTTTT	CASRNLRISTNEKLFF
TRBV14	TRBJ2-5	.	.	TGTGCCAGCAGCCAAAGAGTGGGCCCTGGAGAGACCCAGTACTTC	CASSQRVGPGETQYF
TRBV5-6	TRBJ2-7	.	.	TGTGCCAGCAGCCTGCCCGGGGGACAGAAATACGAGCAGTACTTC	CASSLPGGQKYEQYF
TRBV30	TRBJ1-6	.	few	TGTGCCTGGAGCCCCTCAGGGTTCTCACCCCTCCACTTT	CAWSPSGFSPLHF
TRBV6-1	TRBJ1-5	TRBD1	.	TGTGCCAGCAGTGCTCGACAGGGGAGGAATCAGCCCCAGCATTTT	CASSARQGRNQPQHF
TRBV7-8	TRBJ1-2	.	once	TGTGCCAGCAGCTTAGAACGGGAGTATGGCTACACCTTC	CASSLEREYGYTF
TRBV7-9	TRBJ1-3	.	.	TGTGCCAGCAGCCGTAGCAGGGGCTCTGGAAACACCATATATTTT	CASSRSRGSGNTIYF
TRBV7-8	TRBJ2-5	TRBD2	.	TGTGCCAGCAGCCCCGGTCCCGGGGGGCAAGAGACCCAGTACTTC	CASSPGPGGQETQYF
TRBV20-1	TRBJ1-2	.	.	TGCAGTGCAACAGACAGGCCCCACTCGTCCTTC	CSATDRPHSSF
TRBV2	TRBJ1-2	TRBD1	.	TGTGCCAGCAATGGACAGGCCTCGGGGGGCTACACCTTC	CASNGQASGGYTF
TRBV6-1	TRBJ2-1	TRBD1	.	TGTGCCAGCACTGGGACAGGGTACAATGAGCAGTTCTTC	CASTGTGYNEQFF
TRBV14	TRBJ2-5	TRBD2	.	TGTGCCAGCAGCCAAGGACTAGCGGGGGCCCGTGAGACCCAGTACTTC	CASSQGLAGARETQYF
TRBV4-1	TRBJ1-6	.	.	TGCGCCAGCAGCCAAGGTTCTGCATACGGTAATTCACCCCTCCACTTT	CASSQGSAYGNSPLHF
TRBV11-2	TRBJ2-2	TRBD2	many	TGTGCCAGCAGCCGCAAGACAGGACTAGCGGTCACCGGGGAGCTGTTTTTT	CASSRKTGLAVTGELFF
TRBV11-2	TRBJ1-5	.	.	TGTGCCAGCAGCTTAGATGCGGGGGGCCATCAGCCCCAGCATTTT	CASSLDAGGHQPQHF
TRBV5-6	TRBJ2-1	TRBD2	once	TGTGCCAGCAGCTCCATTCTAGCGGGGGCAGACAATGAGCAGTTCTTC	CASSSILAGADNEQFF
TRBV28	TRBJ2-7	.	.	TGTGCCAGCAGTCCACCGGAGGGGCAACCCTACGAGCAGTACTTC	CASSPPEGQPYEQYF
TRBV6-5	TRBJ1-6	.	.	TGTGCCAGCAGTTACTCGTTGGGGGCGGCTAATTCACCCCTCCACTTT	CASSYSLGAANSPLHF
TRBV6-4	TRBJ2-5	TRBD2	.	TGTGCCAGCAGTGCGACTAGCGGGGGGTCGCGGCAAGAGACCCAGTACTTC	CASSATSGGSRQETQYF
TRBV7-9	TRBJ1-1	TRBD1	.	TGTGCCAGCAGCTTAAGGAGGGGGCGAGGTACTGAAGCTTTCTTT	CASSLRRGRGTEAFF
TRBV4-3	TRBJ1-2	.	.	TGCGCCAGCAGCCAAGATCTGGCCAGAAAGTATGGCTACACCTTC	CASSQDLARKYGYTF
TRBV15	TRBJ1-2	.	once	TGTGCCACCAGCAGAGATCTAGGGGCTAACTATGGCTACACCTTC	CATSRDLGANYGYTF
TRBV5-1	TRBJ2-3	TRBD1	.	TGCGCCAGCAGCTTATCGACAGGGATAGATACGCAGTATTTT	CASSLSTGIDTQYF
TRBV2	TRBJ1-1	TRBD1	.	TGTGCCAGCAGTCTAGGGACAGGGGGGAAAACTGAAGCTTTCTTT	CASSLGTGGKTEAFF
TRBV6-1	TRBJ1-2	.	.	TGTGCCAGCAGTGAAGCAGGAGGAAATCACTATGGCTACACCTTC	CASSEAGGNHYGYTF
TRBV7-9	TRBJ2-1	TRBD1	.	TGTGCCAGCAGCCGTGCGGACAGGGATCGGTCCAGGTCCTACAATGAGCAGTTCTTC	CASSRADRDRSRSYNEQFF
TRBV19	TRBJ1-1	TRBD1	.	TGTGCCAGTAGTCTGGACAGGGCCCCGTTTGTCCGATCTGAAGCTTTCTTT	CASSLDRAPFVRSEAFF
TRBV5-6	TRBJ2-7	TRBD1	once	TGTGCCAGCAGCAGAGGACAGGGAGAATACGAGCAGTACTTC	CASSRGQGEYEQYF
TRBV19	TRBJ1-1	.	.	TGTGCCAGTAGTATGAGGATTGTCCACACTGAAGCTTTCTTT	CASSMRIVHTEAFF
TRBV30	TRBJ2-3	TRBD2	few	TGTGCCTGGGGCTTCACCCTGCGGGGGGGCTTAACAGATACGCAGTATTTT	CAWGFTLRGGLTDTQYF
TRBV7-3	TRBJ2-6	TRBD1	few	TGTGCCAGCAGCTTAATAGGGGGCTCCGGGGCCAACGTCCTGACTTTC	CASSLIGGSGANVLTF
TRBV30	TRBJ1-1	TRBD1	.	TGTGCCTGGAGTGGACGGACAGGGGGCATCACTGAAGCTTTCTTT	CAWSGRTGGITEAFF
TRBV7-7	TRBJ1-2	.	.	TGTGCTAGCAGCTTACAGGTGTGCTATGGCTACACCTTC	CASSLQVCYGYTF
TRBV11-1	TRBJ1-2	.	.	TGTGCCAGCAGCCTATCTCCAGCAGGCCGGAATGGCTACACCTTC	CASSLSPAGRNGYTF
TRBV5-4	TRBJ2-5	.	.	TGTGCCAGCAGCTTGGCCGGCGGTAAAGAGACCCAGTACTTC	CASSLAGGKETQYF
TRBV9	TRBJ1-1	TRBD1	.	TGTGCCAGCAGCGTAGCTCTGCAGGGGGTTTCAGACACTGAAGCTTTCTTT	CASSVALQGVSDTEAFF
TRBV18	TRBJ1-1	TRBD1	.	TGTGCCAGCTCATCCGGACAGGGGGCTCGGACTGAAGCTTTCTTT	CASSSGQGARTEAFF
TRBV30	TRBJ2-1	.	.	TGTGCCTGGAGTCCCGGCGGGGTAGATGAGCAGTTCTTC	CAWSPGGVDEQFF
TRBV7-9	TRBJ2-7	.	.	TGTGCCAGCAGCCCGGACGGGAACTCCTACGAGCAGTACTTC	CASSPDGNSYEQYF
TRBV5-4	TRBJ2-5	TRBD2	.	TGTGCCAGCAGCTCGATTGCGGGGGGGGTCCAAGAGACCCAGTACTTC	CASSSIAGGVQETQYF
TRBV7-9	TRBJ1-6	.	.	TGTTCCAGCAGCCCCCCGGACAGTCCGGTCTCACCCCTCCACTTT	CSSSPPDSPVSPLHF
TRBV14	TRBJ1-4	.	.	TGTGCCAGCAGCCAACGCCTGGCCTTCGGGGAAAAACTGTTTTTT	CASSQRLAFGEKLFF
TRBV10-1	TRBJ2-7	TRBD2	.	TGCGCCAGCAGTGTTGCGGGGGAGTCCTACGAGCAGTACTTC	CASSVAGESYEQYF
TRBV5-1	TRBJ1-1	.	.	TGCGCCAGCAGCTTGGTAGGGGGAAGCACTGAAGCTTTCTTT	CASSLVGGSTEAFF
TRBV11-3	TRBJ2-7	.	.	TGTGCCAGCAGCTCGCCGACAGCCGTCGGCTACGAGCAGTACTTC	CASSSPTAVGYEQYF
TRBV19	TRBJ2-7	TRBD1	.	TGTGCCAGTAGTGCTGGACAGGGGGGCGAGCAGTACTTC	CASSAGQGGEQYF
TRBV6-6	TRBJ2-2	TRBD1	.	TGTGCCAGCAGAACAGGGGGCAGATCCGGGGAGCTGTTTTTT	CASRTGGRSGELFF
TRBV28	TRBJ2-1	TRBD2	.	TGTGCCAGCAGTCTGACTAGCGGGGGGCACATAAACAATGAGCAGTTCTTC	CASSLTSGGHINNEQFF
TRBV11-1	TRBJ2-7	.	.	TGTGCCAGCAGCTTAGTAGGAGGCGTCGCCTACGAGCAGTACTTC	CASSLVGGVAYEQYF
TRBV5-1	TRBJ2-3	.	.	TGCGCCAGCAGCGAGGGAAGTCCCAGCACAGATACGCAGTATTTT	CASSEGSPSTDTQYF
TRBV4-3	TRBJ1-2	.	.	TGCGCCAGCAGCCAAGAAAGTGGCAGTAACTATGGCTACACCTTC	CASSQESGSNYGYTF
TRBV4-3	TRBJ2-1	.	few	TGCGCCAGCAGCCAAGACAGGGGACACTCCTACAATGAGCAGTTCTTC	CASSQDRGHSYNEQFF
TRBV5-4	TRBJ1-1	TRBD1	.	TGTGCCAGCAGCCACCGGGACAGGGCCACTGAAGCTTTCTTT	CASSHRDRATEAFF
TRBV30	TRBJ2-3	TRBD2	.	TGTGCCTGGAGTCCTAGCGGGGGAGCTCGCACAGATACGCAGTATTTT	CAWSPSGGARTDTQYF
TRBV29-1	TRBJ2-1	TRBD1	.	TGCAGCGCCCGAACAGGGGGCTTAAATGAGCAGTTCTTC	CSARTGGLNEQFF